These 4 T cell receptor beta chains were sequenced from one sample in a study of cytomegalovirus exposure and HLA in healthy donors. This PCR relied on a set of 60 Vbeta primers and 13 Jbeta primers. The table came from immunoSEQ multiplex PCR; TCRdb's copy has only in-frame clones and leaves some out. The table includes about 72,000 clones, approximately 75% detected once. Sequencing used PBMCs. The receptors shown here come from a human donor in good health.

The chain's CDR3 is CAWSEGGNQPQHF. CDR3 sequence (DNA): TGTGCCTGGAGTGAAGGAGGCAATCAGCCCCAGCATTTT. This chain joins TRBV30 and TRBJ1-5; D not resolved. This CDR3 region has 13 residues. V was pared by 1 base and J by 2 bases, with 6 bases between. Germline CDR1 is GTSNPN and CDR2 is SVGIG (reference sequence). Complete variable domain (other parts from reference TRBV30 and TRBJ1-5): SQTIHQWPATLVQPVGSPLSLECTVEGTSNPNLYWYRQAAGRGLQLLFYSVGIGQISSEVPQNLSASRPQDRQFILSSKKLLLSDSGFYLCAWSEGGNQPQHFGDGTRLSIL.

Only a few counts were recorded for this clone. The CDR3 loop is CASSLDLTGSGNTIYF. The DNA for the CDR3 is TGTGCCAGCAGCTTAGACCTGACAGGGTCGGGAAACACCATATATTTT. This chain joins TRBV7-6 and TRBJ1-3; 7 bases agree with TRBD1. The CDR3 is 16 amino acids. The germline V gene has CDR1 SGHVS and CDR2 FNYEAQ. Germline trimming cut 1 base from V and 4 bases from J; bases unmatched to any gene: 7.

The chain recombines TRBV6-6 with TRBJ2-1; 9 bases align to TRBD2. The germline V gene encodes CDR1 MNHNY and CDR2 SVGAGI (reference sequence). V lost 6 bases to trimming and J lost 9 bases; unmatched junction nucleotides: 3. The CDR3 is 12 residues long. The CDR3 is CASSKLAGEQFF. DNA for the CDR3: TGTGCCAGCAGCAAACTAGCGGGTGAGCAGTTCTTC.

The chain couples TRBV29-1 to TRBJ2-7; 8 bases are a match to TRBD1. Trimming removed 6 bases from V and 7 bases from J; junction bases left unmatched: 14. Germline V gene sequence: CDR1 SQVTM, CDR2 ANQGSEA. The CDR3 sequence is 14 residues long. The CDR3 DNA follows: TGCAGCGTAGCTCTCCAATCCGGGACAGGAGAGCAGTACTTC. Translation: CSVALQSGTGEQYF.